One T cell receptor beta chain is described in this entry. Its antigen is as yet unknown. PCR primers comprised 60 Vbeta and 13 Jbeta primers. In the authors' workflow: Roughly 10 million shared chains were among around 80 million unique TCR beta chains counted in a later analysis. TCRdb's table, derived via immunoSEQ multiplex PCR, lists solely in-frame clones and lacks some. V, J and clone size are taken as reported in that table, and D and trimming were inferred from the DNA itself. The sample has about 150,000 clones; approximately 65% are singletons. CDR1 ENHRY and CDR2 SYGVKD come from the germline V gene. The V and J ends lost 6 bases and 6 bases, in that order; junction bases with no gene match: 6. The CDR3 spans 14 residues. This record belongs to a study of cytomegalovirus exposure and HLA in healthy donors. Points from the study as a whole: Earlier analysis found most TCR beta V segments productive about 90% or about 30% of the time. According to a later analysis, most TCR beta chains associated with CMV appeared HLA-restricted. Follow-up analysis seemed to connect common viral pathogens with several of the most significant clusters identified.

The sequencing input was PBMCs. The chain joins TRBV10-3 to TRBJ2-3, with 10 bases matching TRBD2. This TCR was recovered from a woman aged 55-69 years in good health and CMV-seronegative. The CDR3 DNA sequence: TGTGCCATCAGAGTAGCGGGGGGAGTGGATACGCAGTATTTT. Translation gives CAIRVAGGVDTQYF.